This T cell receptor beta chain was identified during a study of T cell responses to AZD1222 COVID-19 vaccine. Sequencing was performed with immunoSEQ multiplex PCR; in TCRdb, only in-frame clones are kept and a portion is missing. The table includes 80,000 to 100,000 clones, approximately 90% detected once. Broader study findings: Clonal diversity may have been underestimated in mostly white British donors. Spike-specific TCR breadth and depth grew following two AZD1222 doses. With dominance at 160-218 and 743-854, vaccine-associated CD4 TCRs spanned spike. Only a handful of people who got AZD1222 tested seropositive at baseline.

Worth noting for this clone: What it recognizes is unknown.

Germline loops: CDR1 SGHTA, CDR2 FQGNSA. The CDR3 loop spans 14 amino acids. V was pared by 2 bases and J by 3 bases, with 7 bases between. This TCR was sampled from an adult who received the AZD1222 COVID-19 vaccine. V and J are TRBV7-2 and TRBJ1-4; no clear D gene. The sample here was peripheral blood, taken 28 days after the second AZD1222 dose. CDR3 coding DNA: TGTGCCAGCAGCTTACTGGGGTCTAATGAAAAACTGTTTTTT. It is translated as CASSLLGSNEKLFF.